These 5 T cell receptor beta chains originate from one sample sequenced in a study of blood T cell repertoires in COVID-19. The repertoire was sequenced with immunoSEQ multiplex PCR; TCRdb's copy has only in-frame clones and lacks some. This sample carries about 94,000 clones, more than 75% of them seen once, and the ten largest clones take about 5%. Sequencing was done on a sample of peripheral blood. The origin of the receptors is a woman of 80 years or more with acute or convalescent COVID-19.

The rearrangement joins TRBV7-9 to TRBJ1-4, with D perhaps TRBD1 (6 bases). Germline V lookup: CDR1 SEHNR, CDR2 FQNEAQ (reference sequence). The length of the CDR3 is 15 residues. Between the trimmed V and J ends, which lost 4 bases and 2 bases, there was a span of 11 bases. The CDR3 protein is CASSYIGQTNEKLFF. In nucleotides, the CDR3 is TGTGCCAGCAGCTATATCGGACAGACTAATGAAAAACTGTTTTTT.

The chain joins TRBV7-8 to TRBJ1-2, with TRBD1 identical over 8 bases. The length of the CDR3 is 16 residues. Germline CDR1 reads SGHVS; CDR2 reads FQNEAQ. V shed 2 bases and J 2 bases; nucleotides not matched to a gene: 7. The CDR3 DNA follows: TGTGCCAGCAGCTTACGCCGGGCAGGGGGCAACTATGGCTACACCTTC. Residues: CASSLRRAGGNYGYTF.

This clone was found once. The genes are TRBV6-5 and TRBJ2-5; perhaps TRBD1 as D (6 bases). This CDR3 is built from 12 residues. Trimming cost V 10 bases and J 5 bases, with 14 bases left between them. From germline, CDR1 is MNHEY and CDR2 SVGAGI. CDR3 sequence (DNA): TGTGCCACCGCTGGACAGCTGGAGACCCAGTACTTC. This gives the protein CATAGQLETQYF.

The chain combines TRBV27 with TRBJ2-3; 7 positions match TRBD2. V was pared by 10 bases and J by 3 bases, with 13 bases of the junction left unmatched. The CDR3 is 15 amino acids. Germline V gene sequence: CDR1 MNHEY, CDR2 SMNVEV (reference sequence). CDR3 in amino acids: CAISPSGRGTDTQYF. The CDR3 nucleotides are TGTGCCATTTCCCCTTCAGGGCGGGGGACAGATACGCAGTATTTT.

This clone occurred once. This chain connects TRBV13 to TRBJ2-3, with TRBD2 matching over 13 bases. Germline V CDR1 and CDR2: PRHDT, FYEKMQ (reference sequence). The CDR3 has 19 amino acids. The V gene end was trimmed by 4 bases and the J gene end by 2 bases; junction bases not matched to a gene: 12. The DNA for the CDR3 is TGTGCCAGCAGCTCGCCTACGGGACTAGCGGGGAGCCACACAGATACGCAGTATTTT. Translated: CASSSPTGLAGSHTDTQYF.